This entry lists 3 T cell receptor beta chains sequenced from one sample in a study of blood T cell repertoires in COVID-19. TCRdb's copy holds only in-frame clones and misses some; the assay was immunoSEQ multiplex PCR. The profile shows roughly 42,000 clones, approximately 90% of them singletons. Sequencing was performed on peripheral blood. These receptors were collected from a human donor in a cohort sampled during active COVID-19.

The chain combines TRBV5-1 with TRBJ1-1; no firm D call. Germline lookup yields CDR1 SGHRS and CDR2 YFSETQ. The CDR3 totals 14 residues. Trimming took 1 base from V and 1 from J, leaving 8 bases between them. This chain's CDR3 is CASSLYSGNTEAFF. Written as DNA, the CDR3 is TGCGCCAGCAGCTTGTATTCGGGGAACACTGAAGCTTTCTTT.

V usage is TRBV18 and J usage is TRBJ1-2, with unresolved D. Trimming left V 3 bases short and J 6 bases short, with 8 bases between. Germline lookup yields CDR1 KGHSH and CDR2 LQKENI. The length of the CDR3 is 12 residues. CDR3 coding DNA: TGTGCCAGCTCACCTGGGAGGGATGGCTACACCTTC. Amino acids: CASSPGRDGYTF. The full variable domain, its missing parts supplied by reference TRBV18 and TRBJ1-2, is NAGVMQNPRHLVRRRGQEARLRCSPMKGHSHVYWYRQLPEEGLKFMVYLQKENIIDESGMPKERFSAEFPKEGPSILRIQQVVRGDSAAYFCASSPGRDGYTFGSGTRLTVV.

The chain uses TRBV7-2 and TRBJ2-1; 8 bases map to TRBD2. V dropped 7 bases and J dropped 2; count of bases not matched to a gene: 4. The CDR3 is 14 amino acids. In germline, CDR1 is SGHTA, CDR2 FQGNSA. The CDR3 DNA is TGTGCCAGCATGAGCGGGAGTGCCTACAATGAGCAGTTCTTC. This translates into CASMSGSAYNEQFF.